This record concerns one T cell receptor beta chain sequence. Its cognate antigen is unknown. The method was immunoSEQ multiplex PCR; TCRdb's version includes in-frame clones alone and lacks a portion of them. The table has 95,000 to 100,000 clones, around 89% seen once; the top ten hold about 1.5%. The data were obtained in a study of T cell responses to AZD1222 COVID-19 vaccine. Turning to the study itself: Samples with a second dose at about 4 or about 12 weeks were pooled together. Study-level findings and limits: Researchers took repertoire samples only after the peak T cell response had come. In the spike-specific TCR repertoire, nearly half reportedly target unmutated variant regions. Donors in the cohort were predominantly white British and more often female, and clonal diversity was possibly underestimated.

This CDR3 region has 11 residues. V was cut by 7 bases and J by 0 bases, with 3 bases left in between. The source is an adult in good health. The J gene is TRBJ1-1, the V gene TRBV12-3 or TRBV12-4, with unresolved D. Here the sequenced sample was peripheral blood, taken on day 0 of AZD1222 vaccination. This CDR3 reads CASKLNTEAFF. CDR3 bases: TGTGCCAGCAAACTGAACACTGAAGCTTTCTTT.